The next 20 T cell receptor beta chains were all read from a single sample in a study of blood T cell repertoires in COVID-19. Data came from immunoSEQ multiplex PCR; TCRdb stores just in-frame clones and leaves some out. The data hold roughly 18,000 clones, with approximately 80% observed a single time. Sequenced material: peripheral blood. The receptor source for this set is a human donor in a cohort sampled during active COVID-19.

V usage is TRBV4-2 and J usage is TRBJ2-6; unclear D gene. The CDR3 is 17 residues long. Germline V gives CDR1 LGHNA, CDR2 YNFKEQ. Trimming pared 1 base from V and 1 base from J, leaving 11 bases between. The CDR3 spells CASSQVDSVSGANVLTF. CDR3 sequence (DNA): TGTGCCAGCAGCCAAGTCGACTCAGTTTCTGGGGCCAACGTCCTGACTTTC.

CDR3 region: CASSSSGTGGLETQYF. DNA of the CDR3: TGTGCCAGCAGTTCATCCGGGACAGGGGGCCTTGAGACCCAGTACTTC. The rearrangement joins TRBV28 to TRBJ2-5, with 12 positions matching TRBD1. The CDR3 length is 16 residues. The V gene end was trimmed by 4 bases and the J gene end by 5 bases; junction bases not matched to a gene: 8. Germline V CDR1 and CDR2: MDHEN, SYDVKM.

The chain combines TRBV29-1 with TRBJ1-5, with 10 nucleotides matching TRBD1. Germline values: CDR1 SQVTM, CDR2 ANQGSEA. The CDR3 is 13 residues long. Trimming cost V 7 bases and J 2 bases; bases outside gene matches: 2. CDR3 in DNA: TGCAGCGGCGGGACAGGGGGCAATCAGCCCCAGCATTTT. Amino acid sequence: CSGGTGGNQPQHF. Drawing the rest from reference TRBV29-1 and TRBJ1-5, the complete variable domain is SAVISQKPSRDICQRGTSLTIQCQVDSQVTMMFWYRQQPGQSLTLIATANQGSEATYESGFVIDKFPISRPNLTFSTLTVSNMSPEDSSIYLCSGGTGGNQPQHFGDGTRLSIL.

In nucleotides, the CDR3 is TGTGCCAGCAGTTACCGACTGGCGGACGAGCAGTACTTC. Translated, it gives CASSYRLADEQYF. The chain couples TRBV6-5 to TRBJ2-7; D is undetermined. The CDR3 is 13 amino acids. Germline lookup yields CDR1 MNHEY and CDR2 SVGAGI. Trimming cost V 2 bases and J 5 bases, with 10 bases left between them.

The V call is TRBV6-5, the J call TRBJ2-5, with a possible D match to TRBD1 (6 bases). Per the germline V gene, CDR1 is MNHEY and CDR2 is SVGAGI. The CDR3 runs 15 residues. The V end was cut by 6 bases, the J end by 0 bases, with 14 bases between. CDR3 loop: CASRHLQGHQETQYF. The CDR3 DNA follows: TGTGCCAGCAGGCATCTCCAGGGGCACCAAGAGACCCAGTACTTC.

V usage is TRBV5-1 and J usage is TRBJ1-4, with a possible D match to TRBD1 (6 bases). Trimming removed 0 bases at V and 6 bases at J, with 9 bases between. CDR1 SGHRS and CDR2 YFSETQ come from the germline V gene. This CDR3 comprises 14 residues. The CDR3 reads CASSLGGGDEKLFF. Written as DNA, the CDR3 is TGCGCCAGCAGCTTGGGAGGGGGGGATGAAAAACTGTTTTTT.

CDR3 sequence (DNA): TGTGCCAGCACCTACAGGGAACACACTGAAGCTTTCTTT. Translation: CASTYREHTEAFF. The J gene is TRBJ1-1, the V gene TRBV6-6; a possible D gene is TRBD1 (6 bases). Per the germline V gene, CDR1 is MNHNY and CDR2 is SVGAGI (reference sequence). Trimming shortened V by 7 bases and J by 3 bases, and 12 bases separated the two germline ends. The CDR3 extends over 13 amino acids.

V usage is TRBV6-6 and J usage is TRBJ2-5; 9 bases fit TRBD1. The CDR3 loop spans 14 amino acids. The V gene's germline CDR1 is MNHNY and CDR2 SVGAGI (reference sequence). The trim removed 6 bases at V and 2 bases at J, leaving 4 bases unmatched. The CDR3 nucleotides are TGTGCCAGCAGCCAGACAGGGGGGCAAGAGACCCAGTACTTC. Translated, it gives CASSQTGGQETQYF.

The rearrangement joins TRBV6-5 to TRBJ2-7; D not resolved. The germline gives CDR1 MNHEY, CDR2 SVGAGI. The ends were cut back, 7 bases at V and 3 bases at J, with 13 bases in the middle. This CDR3 has 13 amino acids. For the CDR3, the DNA is TGTGCCAGCACCTCCCCTACCAACTACGAGCAGTACTTC. It yields the protein CASTSPTNYEQYF.

The chain combines TRBV4-3 with TRBJ1-1; D not resolved. The CDR3 extends over 15 amino acids. The V end was cut by 0 bases, the J end by 7 bases, with 15 bases between. From germline, CDR1 is LGHNA and CDR2 YSLEER. CDR3 coding DNA: TGCGCCAGCAGCCAAGACACGGGCGGTGGGAGTGAAGCTTTCTTT. Translation: CASSQDTGGGSEAFF.

This chain uses TRBV6-2 or TRBV6-3 with TRBJ1-5; 7 bases agree with TRBD1. The trim removed 4 bases at V and 4 bases at J, leaving 4 bases unmatched. The CDR3 consists of 14 residues. Germline CDR1 and CDR2: MNHEY and SVGEGT. The DNA for the CDR3 is TGTGCCAGCAGTTGGGACAGTGAGAATCAGCCCCAGCATTTT. This codes for CASSWDSENQPQHF.

The chain links TRBV6-1 to TRBJ2-7; the D gene is possibly TRBD2 (5 bases). V was trimmed by 3 bases and J by 0 bases, leaving 15 bases between them. The CDR3 has 16 residues. CDR1 MNHNS and CDR2 SASEGT come from the germline V gene. The CDR3: CASSDPPEVNSYEQYF. In nucleotides, the CDR3 is TGTGCCAGCAGTGACCCCCCGGAGGTTAACTCCTACGAGCAGTACTTC.

The chain joins TRBV24-1 to TRBJ2-1, with TRBD2 matching 7 bases. The CDR3 has 13 amino acids. The V gene end was trimmed by 5 bases and the J gene end by 8 bases; junction bases not matched to a gene: 5. Germline V gives CDR1 KGHDR, CDR2 SFDVKD. Written as DNA, the CDR3 is TGTGCCACCAGTGGTAGACTAGCATATGAGCAGTTCTTC. Its translation is CATSGRLAYEQFF.

V gene TRBV25-1 combines with J gene TRBJ2-7, with a possible D match to TRBD1 (5 bases). V gave up 2 bases and J gave up 4 bases, with 15 bases separating them. The germline V gene has CDR1 MGHDK and CDR2 SYGVNS. The CDR3 has 15 amino acids. The CDR3 nucleotides read TGTGCCAGCAGTGAAAATTGGGGCAAAAGTTACGAGCAGTACTTC. Protein sequence: CASSENWGKSYEQYF.

The table lists this clone with a count of one. The chain combines TRBV5-5 with TRBJ2-1; D unresolved. This CDR3 region has 15 residues. Deletions cut 5 bases from V and 6 bases from J, with 18 bases between. Germline V CDR1 and CDR2: SGHKS, YYEKEE (reference sequence). The CDR3 sequence: CASREWAASVNEQFF. The CDR3 coding sequence is TGTGCCAGCAGAGAGTGGGCAGCCTCCGTCAATGAGCAGTTCTTC.

This chain uses TRBV6-5 with TRBJ2-5; 7 bases align to TRBD1. The CDR3 is 13 residues long. The V segment lost 7 bases and the J segment 5 bases; nucleotides outside the gene matches: 7. In germline, CDR1 is MNHEY, CDR2 SVGAGI. The CDR3 spells CASKQQGPETQYF. The CDR3 nucleotides read TGTGCCAGCAAACAACAGGGGCCTGAGACCCAGTACTTC.

The gene calls are TRBV15 and TRBJ2-5, with TRBD2 matching over 9 bases. After removal of 0 bases from V and 5 bases from J, the junction contained 13 bases not matched to a gene. CDR3 length: 18 amino acids. Germline V gene lookup returns CDR1 LNHNV and CDR2 YYDKDF (reference sequence). The CDR3 reads CATSRDPRGRAGSETQYF. The CDR3 DNA reads TGTGCCACCAGCAGAGATCCCCGCGGGAGGGCCGGAAGTGAGACCCAGTACTTC.

The rearrangement joins TRBV27 to TRBJ2-2; D is possibly TRBD1 (6 bases). There are 15 residues in the CDR3. Germline V gene lookup returns CDR1 MNHEY and CDR2 SMNVEV (reference sequence). Trimming pared 5 bases from V and 5 bases from J, leaving 15 bases between. CDR3 DNA: TGTGCCAGCAGTACGAGTCTAAGGGGGACCGGGGAGCTGTTTTTT. It yields the protein CASSTSLRGTGELFF.

The chain combines TRBV6-4 with TRBJ2-5; TRBD2 matches 13 bases. V dropped 5 bases and J dropped 1; count of bases not matched to a gene: 1. Germline values: CDR1 MRHNA, CDR2 SNTAGT. The CDR3 totals 15 residues. This CDR3 reads CASSRLAGGQETQYF. CDR3 nucleotides: TGTGCCAGCAGTCGACTAGCGGGAGGCCAAGAGACCCAGTACTTC.

The rearrangement joins TRBV29-1 to TRBJ1-2, with D unclear. Between the trimmed V and J ends, which lost 4 bases and 5 bases, there was a span of 17 bases. The CDR3 spans 14 residues. Germline lookup yields CDR1 SQVTM and CDR2 ANQGSEA. The CDR3 nucleotides read TGCAGCGTTGTCCTACCTCTGTCTGGTTATGGCTACACCTTC. This gives the protein CSVVLPLSGYGYTF.